The sequence of this T cell receptor (beta chain) was determined in a study of T cells in women clearing cervical HPV infection. Study-level information: Cases were women with histologically confirmed HPV16-related CIN3 or worse, including a couple of invasive cancers. Blood came at first lesion visit for cases, post-clearance for controls. Cases' blood sampling followed lesion detection by median roughly 160 days (90 to 200).

TCRdb's table, derived via immunoSEQ multiplex PCR, lists solely in-frame clones and lacks some. The sample holds around 46,000 clones. A word on this clone: The read ends 3 residues shy of where the CDR3 ends; the end is completed using the germline J gene.

The length of the CDR3 is 12 residues. Germline lookup yields CDR1 SGHVS and CDR2 FNYEAQ. Trimming removed 5 bases at V and 9 bases at J, with 11 bases between. The sample consisted of blood buffy coat. The V call is TRBV7-6, the J call TRBJ2-4, with D maybe TRBD1 (5 bases). The TCR comes from a woman between 18 and 69 years old with a cervical HPV16 infection that either progressed to CIN3+ or cleared (not recorded which). The sequenced part of the CDR3 DNA is TGTGCCAGCAGCCAGGGCGGCGGCATT. This gives the protein CASSQGGGI. In full, the CDR3 reads CASSQGGGIQYF.